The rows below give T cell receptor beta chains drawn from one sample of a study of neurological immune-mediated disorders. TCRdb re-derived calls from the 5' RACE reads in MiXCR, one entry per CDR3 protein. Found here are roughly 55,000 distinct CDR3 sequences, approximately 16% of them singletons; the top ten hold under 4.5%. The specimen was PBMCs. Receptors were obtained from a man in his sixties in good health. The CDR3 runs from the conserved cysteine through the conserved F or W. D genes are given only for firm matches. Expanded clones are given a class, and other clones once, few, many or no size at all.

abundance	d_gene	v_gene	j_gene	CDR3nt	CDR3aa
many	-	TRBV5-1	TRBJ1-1	TGCGCCAGCAGCCTCGGACATCGGGCGGAAGGGGCAAACACTGAAGCTTTCTTT	CASSLGHRAEGANTEAFF
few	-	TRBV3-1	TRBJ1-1	TGTGCCAGCAGCCAAGCGGGTTCTGAAGCTTTCTTT	CASSQAGSEAFF
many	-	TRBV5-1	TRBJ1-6	TGCGCCAGCAGCTTCGGGGCAGGGGATTCACCCCTCCACTTT	CASSFGAGDSPLHF
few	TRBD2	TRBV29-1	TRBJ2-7	TGCAGCGTCTTTAGCGGGAACCCGTACGAGCAGTACTTC	CSVFSGNPYEQYF
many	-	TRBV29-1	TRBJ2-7	TGCAGCGTTGAAAATCGGGGCGAGCAGTACTTC	CSVENRGEQYF
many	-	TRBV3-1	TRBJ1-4	TGTGCCAGCAGCCAAGATGAAAAACTGTTTTTT	CASSQDEKLFF
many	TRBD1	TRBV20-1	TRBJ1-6	TGCAGTGCACTCGACAGGGGCGCTTCACCCCTCCACTTT	CSALDRGASPLHF
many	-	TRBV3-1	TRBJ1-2	TGTGCCAGCAGCCGTACAGGGCTCTACACCTTC	CASSRTGLYTF
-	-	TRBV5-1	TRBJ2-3	TGCGCCAGCAGCGCCTCGGGGGAAGATACGCAGTATTTT	CASSASGEDTQYF
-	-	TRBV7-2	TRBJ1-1	TGTGCCAGCAGCTTAGATGGTCGGGACGGCGAGGAAGCTTTCTTT	CASSLDGRDGEEAFF
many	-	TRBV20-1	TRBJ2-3	TGCAGTCCAGGGTCCAGGGATGGGTGGAACACAGATACGCAGTATTTT	CSPGSRDGWNTDTQYF
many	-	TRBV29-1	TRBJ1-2	TGCAGCGTTGAAAGGGGGGCGGGTTATGGCTACACCTTC	CSVERGAGYGYTF
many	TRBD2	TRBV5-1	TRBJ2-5	TGCGCCAGCGGCACTAGCGGGAGAAGAGAGACCCAGTACTTC	CASGTSGRRETQYF
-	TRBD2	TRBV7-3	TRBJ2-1	TGTGCCAGCAGCTGGACTAGCGGGACGTACAATGAGCAGTTCTTC	CASSWTSGTYNEQFF
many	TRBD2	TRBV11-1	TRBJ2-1	TGTGCCAGCAGCTTAGGCGAGGCGAGCGGGACTATCTACAATGAGCAGTTCTTC	CASSLGEASGTIYNEQFF
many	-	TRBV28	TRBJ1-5	TGTGCCAGCAGTTTACTTTATTATCAGCCCCAGCATTTT	CASSLLYYQPQHF
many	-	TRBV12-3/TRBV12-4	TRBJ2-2	TGTGCCAGCAGTTTAAGAAGCGCGAACACCGGGGAGCTGTTTTTT	CASSLRSANTGELFF
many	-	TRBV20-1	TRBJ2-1	TGCAGTGCCCCTCTAGGTATACACAATGAGCAGTTCTTC	CSAPLGIHNEQFF
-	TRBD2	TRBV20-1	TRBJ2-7	TGCAGTGCTAGAGTTAGGACTAGCGAGCAGTACTTC	CSARVRTSEQYF
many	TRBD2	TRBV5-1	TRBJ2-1	TGCGCCAGCAGCGTTAGCGGGAGATTCAATGAGCAGTTCTTC	CASSVSGRFNEQFF
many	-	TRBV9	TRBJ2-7	TGTGCCAGCAGCGTAGGACCTACGGTGCCCAAGCAGTACTTC	CASSVGPTVPKQYF
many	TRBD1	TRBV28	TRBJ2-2	TGTGCCAGCGGGGGACAGGGGTTCACCGGGGAGCTGTTTTTT	CASGGQGFTGELFF
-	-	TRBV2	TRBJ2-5	TGTGCCGGCCGCCCGGGGCTGGCGGAAACCCAGTACTTC	CAGRPGLAETQYF
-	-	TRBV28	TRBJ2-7	TGTGCCAGCAGTACAGGAAATCTGCAGTACTTC	CASSTGNLQYF
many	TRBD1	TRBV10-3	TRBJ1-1	TGTGCCATCAGTCCGTTTGGACAGGGGGATACTGAAGCTTTCTTT	CAISPFGQGDTEAFF